Shown below are 8 T cell receptor beta chains from a single sample sequenced in a study of T cell repertoires in cytomegalovirus infection. TCRdb ran MiXCR on the reads and lists one entry per CDR3 protein. The sample lists over 250,000 distinct CDR3 sequences, 20% to 25% occurring once. Antigens of these TCRs are unknown. This specimen consisted of cultured PBMCs, obtained from culture after CMV antigen stimulation. These receptors came from a human donor in good health (CMV status not recorded). Some clones in this sample may be carry-over from other donors' samples.

The chain recombines TRBV2 with TRBJ1-3, with D perhaps matching TRBD1 (6 bases). Germline CDR1 SNHLY, CDR2 FYNNEI. The CDR3 contains 13 residues. The ends were cut back, 9 bases at V and 0 bases at J, with 9 bases in the middle. DNA of the CDR3: TGTGCCAGGGGGGGCGACTCTGGAAACACCATATATTTT. Translating it yields CARGGDSGNTIYF.

This clonotype was detected only a few times. V gene TRBV14 combines with J gene TRBJ2-6; TRBD1 matches at 7 bases. The CDR3 has 18 amino acids. The germline V gene encodes CDR1 SGHDN and CDR2 FVKESK. Trimming at V came to 4 bases and at J to 1 base, leaving 10 bases not matched to a gene. DNA for the CDR3: TGTGCCAGCAGCCTTAGACAGGGAATTCCATCTGGGGCCAACGTCCTGACTTTC. The encoded protein is CASSLRQGIPSGANVLTF. Looking up the rest from reference TRBV14 and TRBJ2-6 gives the full variable domain: EAGVTQFPSHSVIEKGQTVTLRCDPISGHDNLYWYRRVMGKEIKFLLHFVKESKQDESGMPNNRFLAERTGGTYSTLKVQPAELEDSGVYFCASSLRQGIPSGANVLTFGAGSRLTVL.

This clonotype was counted a few times. This sequence joins TRBV6-2 or TRBV6-3 and TRBJ2-4; D gene ambiguous. The CDR3 spans 13 residues. V lost 6 bases, J lost 0 bases, and 6 bases lay in between. Germline CDR1 is MNHEY and CDR2 is SVGEGT. As DNA, the CDR3 is TGTGCCAGCAGCTTACTAGCCAAAAACATTCAGTACTTC. This gives the protein CASSLLAKNIQYF.

The chain employs TRBV12-3 or TRBV12-4 and TRBJ2-5; D possibly corresponds to TRBD1 (7 bases). This CDR3 comprises 13 residues. Trimming took off 4 bases at V and 4 bases at J, with 10 bases between the two ends. CDR3 protein: CASSYRGGETQYF. DNA of the CDR3: TGTGCCAGCAGTTACAGGGGAGGAGAGACCCAGTACTTC.

At least ten counts were recorded for this clonotype. The V and J genes are TRBV7-2 and TRBJ2-1, with 7 bases that match TRBD1. This CDR3 is 15 amino acids long. Germline CDR1 SGHTA, CDR2 FQGNSA. The ends lost 6 bases at V and 4 bases at J; junction bases unmatched: 9. The CDR3 DNA reads as TGTGCCAGCAGTGGACAGGCAACGGGGTACAATGAGCAGTTCTTC. Translating gives CASSGQATGYNEQFF. Together with reference TRBV7-2 and TRBJ2-1, the CDR3 gives the full variable domain: GAGVSQSPSNKVTEKGKDVELRCDPISGHTALYWYRQSLGQGLEFLIYFQGNSAPDKSGLPSDRFSAERTGGSVSTLTIQRTQQEDSAVYLCASSGQATGYNEQFFGPGTRLTVL.

The table lists this clonotype with a few counts. V is TRBV28 and J is TRBJ1-2, with no clear D. The CDR3 consists of 15 residues. Germline V lookup: CDR1 MDHEN, CDR2 SYDVKM. V was shortened by 2 bases and J by 0 bases, with 10 bases between the two germline ends. Here the CDR3 reads CASSLNGDPNYGYTF. The CDR3 nucleotides are TGTGCCAGCAGTTTAAACGGAGACCCTAACTATGGCTACACCTTC.

The rearrangement joins TRBV7-6 to TRBJ2-1; 10 bases line up with TRBD2. This CDR3 is 16 amino acids long. The ends lost 4 bases at V and 6 bases at J; junction bases unmatched: 9. The germline V gene has CDR1 SGHVS and CDR2 FNYEAQ. CDR3 DNA sequence: TGTGCCAGCAGCTCCCGACTAGCGGGCGGGTCCAATGAGCAGTTCTTC. The encoded protein is CASSSRLAGGSNEQFF.

This clonotype was counted a few times. The chain carries TRBV20-1 and TRBJ1-4; D might be TRBD1 (6 bases). V was shortened by 6 bases and J by 7 bases, with 18 bases between the two germline ends. In germline, CDR1 is DFQATT, CDR2 SNEGSKA (reference sequence). The CDR3 loop spans 14 amino acids. CDR3: CSAGERRGSEKLFF. CDR3 in DNA: TGCAGTGCCGGGGAGAGGAGGGGGTCTGAAAAACTGTTTTTT.